Following are 25 T cell receptor beta chains from one sample sequenced in a study of T cell changes during pregnancy in multiple sclerosis. Measured with immunoSEQ multiplex PCR; TCRdb has only the in-frame clones, and not every one. The table lists 70,000 or so clones, roughly 91% of them singletons, with more than 1.2% in the top ten. The sample in question was peripheral blood, obtained in the third trimester of pregnancy. These receptors all stem from a female donor with multiple sclerosis, enrolled in a pregnancy study.

The rearrangement links TRBV19 to TRBJ1-1; 7 nucleotides align to TRBD1. Looked up from germline, CDR1 is LNHDA and CDR2 is SQIVND (reference sequence). The J segment lost 0 bases and the V segment lost 6 bases, leaving 10 bases of the junction unmatched. The CDR3 is 16 amino acids. Here the CDR3 reads CASRTTQTGLNTEAFF. For the CDR3, the DNA is TGTGCCAGTAGAACAACTCAGACAGGGCTGAACACTGAAGCTTTCTTT.

J is TRBJ2-5 and V is TRBV9; D is perhaps TRBD2 (6 bases). Trimming took 3 bases from V and 9 from J, leaving 18 bases between them. This CDR3 contains 14 residues. Germline CDR1 and CDR2: SGDLS and YYNGEE. The CDR3 DNA is TGTGCCAGCAGCGGCGCTAGCGCCATCAGGGCCCAGTACTTC. Protein sequence: CASSGASAIRAQYF.

The chain links TRBV7-3 to TRBJ2-2, with D perhaps matching TRBD2 (7 bases). This CDR3 spans 19 amino acids. Trimming removed 5 bases from V and 3 bases from J, with 25 bases in between. In germline, CDR1 is SGHTA, CDR2 FQGTGA. CDR3: CASSATGGTRGLDTGELFF. DNA for the CDR3: TGTGCCAGCAGCGCCACCGGGGGGACAAGGGGTCTGGACACCGGGGAGCTGTTTTTT. The variable domain in full, with the rest retrieved from reference TRBV7-3 and TRBJ2-2, is GAGVSQTPSNKVTEKGKYVELRCDPISGHTALYWYRQSLGQGPEFLIYFQGTGAADDSGLPNDRFFAVRPEGSVSTLKIQRTERGDSAVYLCASSATGGTRGLDTGELFFGEGSRLTVL.

The chain recombines TRBV2 with TRBJ2-4; the match to TRBD1 covers 8 bases. V lost 6 bases to trimming and J lost 1 base; unmatched junction nucleotides: 8. Per the germline V gene, CDR1 is SNHLY and CDR2 is FYNNEI. The length of the CDR3 is 16 residues. CDR3 bases: TGTGCCAGCAGACCAAGGGACAGGCAGGCCAAAAACATTCAGTACTTC. The encoded protein is CASRPRDRQAKNIQYF.

This clone turned up a few times. V gene TRBV11-2 combines with J gene TRBJ2-7, with D uncertain. With 1 base removed from V and 4 bases from J, the gap between germline ends came to 11 bases. In germline, CDR1 is SGHAT, CDR2 FQNNGV. The CDR3 length is 14 residues. CDR3 in amino acids: CASSLVGPTYEQYF. CDR3 sequence (DNA): TGTGCCAGCAGCTTAGTGGGCCCGACATACGAGCAGTACTTC. Looking up the rest from reference TRBV11-2 and TRBJ2-7 gives the full variable domain: EAGVAQSPRYKIIEKRQSVAFWCNPISGHATLYWYQQILGQGPKLLIQFQNNGVVDDSQLPKDRFSAERLKGVDSTLKIQPAKLEDSAVYLCASSLVGPTYEQYFGPGTRLTVT.

The chain couples TRBV6-5 to TRBJ2-1; D may be TRBD2 (6 bases). The CDR3 runs 16 residues. Germline V gives CDR1 MNHEY, CDR2 SVGAGI. Deletions cut 0 bases from V and 5 bases from J, with 14 bases between. The CDR3 bases are TGTGCCAGCAGTTACTCGACGGGGGAACGGAACAATGAGCAGTTCTTC. Its translation: CASSYSTGERNNEQFF.

This chain connects TRBV7-2 to TRBJ1-2; TRBD1 matches 9 bases. Unmatched junction bases numbered 7, after V lost 8 bases and J lost 6 bases. CDR3 length equals 13 residues. Germline V gives CDR1 SGHTA, CDR2 FQGNSA. Here the CDR3 reads CASEAGQGHGYTF. The CDR3 DNA sequence: TGTGCCAGCGAGGCGGGACAGGGTCATGGCTACACCTTC. Based on the CDR3 plus reference TRBV7-2 and TRBJ1-2, the full variable domain is GAGVSQSPSNKVTEKGKDVELRCDPISGHTALYWYRQSLGQGLEFLIYFQGNSAPDKSGLPSDRFSAERTGGSVSTLTIQRTQQEDSAVYLCASEAGQGHGYTFGSGTRLTVV.

The chain is built from TRBV13 and TRBJ2-4, with D possibly matching TRBD2 (5 bases). The germline V gene encodes CDR1 PRHDT and CDR2 FYEKMQ (reference sequence). V was cut by 3 bases and J by 8 bases, with 11 bases left in between. The CDR3 contains 13 residues. The CDR3 sequence is CASSLWGADIQYF. The CDR3 region has the DNA TGTGCCAGCAGCTTGTGGGGAGCGGACATTCAGTACTTC.

The gene calls are TRBV5-1 and TRBJ2-3; TRBD2 matches 12 bases. The J segment lost 5 bases and the V segment lost 4 bases, leaving 5 bases of the junction unmatched. The CDR3 covers 15 residues. Germline values: CDR1 SGHRS, CDR2 YFSETQ. The CDR3 protein is CASSLLAGGQDTQYF. The CDR3 DNA reads as TGCGCCAGCAGCCTTCTAGCGGGGGGGCAAGATACGCAGTATTTT.

The chain links TRBV5-1 to TRBJ1-3; no firm D call. V shed 1 base and J shed 4 bases, with 3 bases lying between them. The CDR3 has 12 amino acids. Germline CDR1 and CDR2: SGHRS and YFSETQ. This CDR3 reads CASSLPGNTIYF. The CDR3 DNA reads TGCGCCAGCAGCTTGCCAGGAAACACCATATATTTT.

Only a few counts were recorded for this clone. The DNA for the CDR3 is TGTGCCAGCACCAGGTCGGGACAGGGGGCAGGGGCTTTCTTT. This translates into CASTRSGQGAGAFF. The chain uses TRBV6-6 and TRBJ1-1, with 12 bases matching TRBD1. Germline CDR1 reads MNHNY; CDR2 reads SVGAGI (reference sequence). The CDR3 runs to 14 residues. The J segment lost 11 bases and the V segment lost 7 bases, leaving 11 bases of the junction unmatched.

The CDR3 sequence: CASSRIGDEQFF. The CDR3 DNA reads TGCGCCAGCAGCCGGATCGGGGATGAGCAGTTCTTC. The chain combines TRBV5-1 with TRBJ2-1, with a weak D call TRBD2 (5 bases). This CDR3 is 12 amino acids long. Germline CDR1 reads SGHRS; CDR2 reads YFSETQ. V lost 4 bases to trimming and J lost 8 bases, with 10 bases between them.

The CDR3 nucleotides read TGTGCCAGCAGCGTTCTTCCGAGGGACAGGGGGCTATCCTACGAGCAGTACTTC. Protein product: CASSVLPRDRGLSYEQYF. This rearrangement joins TRBV9 to TRBJ2-7, with TRBD1 identical over 12 bases. This CDR3 comprises 18 residues. V shed 2 bases, J shed 1 base, and the junction held 10 bases outside the gene matches. Germline V gene sequence: CDR1 SGDLS, CDR2 YYNGEE. The full variable domain, its missing parts supplied by reference TRBV9 and TRBJ2-7, is DSGVTQTPKHLITATGQRVTLRCSPRSGDLSVYWYQQSLDQGLQFLIQYYNGEERAKGNILERFSAQQFPDLHSELNLSSLELGDSALYFCASSVLPRDRGLSYEQYFGPGTRLTVT.

The V and J genes are TRBV2 and TRBJ1-2, with 7 bases aligning to TRBD1. This CDR3 contains 13 residues. J lost 4 bases, V lost 11 bases, and 10 bases had no gene match. CDR1 SNHLY and CDR2 FYNNEI come from the germline V gene. CDR3 amino acids: CAGSGTELYGYTF. CDR3 DNA sequence: TGTGCCGGTTCCGGGACAGAGCTCTATGGCTACACCTTC.

The rearrangement links TRBV11-2 to TRBJ2-7; 10 positions agree with TRBD2. The V gene's germline CDR1 is SGHAT and CDR2 FQNNGV. The CDR3 sequence is 14 residues long. J lost 1 base, V lost 5 bases, and 2 bases had no gene match. The CDR3 here is CASSPSGGSYEQYF. The CDR3 DNA is TGTGCCAGCAGCCCTAGCGGGGGATCCTACGAGCAGTACTTC.

This clone was observed a few times. The rearrangement uses TRBV6-1 and TRBJ2-2; possible D gene TRBD1, 5 bases. V lost 5 bases to trimming and J lost 7 bases, with 14 bases between them. The CDR3 runs to 14 residues. Germline V lookup: CDR1 MNHNS, CDR2 SASEGT. The CDR3 loop reads CASSSGFEGGELFF. The CDR3 DNA sequence: TGTGCCAGCAGTTCAGGGTTCGAAGGCGGGGAGCTGTTTTTT.

CDR3 DNA: TGCGCCAGCAGCCAAGCACACCCCCGTGCCCCACCGAATTCACCCCTCCACTTT. Its protein is CASSQAHPRAPPNSPLHF. The chain recombines TRBV4-1 with TRBJ1-6; no firm D call. CDR3 length equals 18 residues. V dropped 1 base and J dropped 7 bases, with 20 bases sitting between them. Germline V gene data show CDR1 as MGHRA and CDR2 as YSYEKL.

The chain joins TRBV19 to TRBJ2-7; D is uncertain. The CDR3 length is 14 residues. The germline V gene encodes CDR1 LNHDA and CDR2 SQIVND (reference sequence). V was shortened by 5 bases and J by 0 bases, with 11 bases between the two germline ends. CDR3 loop: CASSPTPDSYEQYF. The CDR3 nucleotides read TGTGCCAGTAGTCCGACACCGGACTCCTACGAGCAGTACTTC.

The V and J genes are TRBV7-2 and TRBJ2-7, with 7 bases aligning to TRBD1. Germline V gene sequence: CDR1 SGHTA, CDR2 FQGNSA. V shed 1 base and J 5 bases; nucleotides not matched to a gene: 14. This CDR3 comprises 17 residues. In nucleotides, the CDR3 is TGTGCCAGCAGCTTAGGGGGCCCCGGGACAGAAGATAACGAGCAGTACTTC. Residues: CASSLGGPGTEDNEQYF.

This clone came up once. The CDR3 spells CASSLTGGDEKLFF. The CDR3 nucleotides are TGTGCCAGCAGCCTCACAGGGGGAGATGAAAAACTGTTTTTT. The chain joins TRBV9 to TRBJ1-4; TRBD1 aligns across 8 bases. The germline V gene has CDR1 SGDLS and CDR2 YYNGEE. CDR3 length equals 14 residues. V shed 4 bases, J shed 6 bases, and the junction held 5 bases outside the gene matches.

This clone has only one observation. The V gene is TRBV5-4, the J gene TRBJ2-7; a possible D gene is TRBD1 (5 bases). The germline CDR1 and CDR2 sequences are SGHNT and YYREEE (reference sequence). This CDR3 region has 14 residues. V dropped 0 bases and J dropped 3 bases, with 10 bases sitting between them. The DNA of the CDR3 is TGTGCCAGCAGCTTGGGTGACAGACACTACGAGCAGTACTTC. This sequence encodes CASSLGDRHYEQYF.

The chain uses TRBV5-1 and TRBJ1-1, with 9 bases fitting TRBD1. The CDR3 totals 15 residues. J gave up 0 bases and V 7 bases, and 7 bases lay outside the gene matches. Looked up from germline, CDR1 is SGHRS and CDR2 is YFSETQ. CDR3 in amino acids: CASRITGGMNTEAFF. The CDR3 DNA follows: TGCGCCAGCCGAATCACAGGGGGCATGAACACTGAAGCTTTCTTT.

This clone has a single count. This sequence joins TRBV9 and TRBJ2-1; TRBD1 aligns across 11 bases. Germline assignment: CDR1 SGDLS and CDR2 YYNGEE. Unmatched junction bases numbered 6, after V lost 0 bases and J lost 4 bases. The CDR3 consists of 17 residues. In nucleotides, the CDR3 is TGTGCCAGCAGCGTAGACGTGGGGACAGGGGGGTACAATGAGCAGTTCTTC. Translating gives CASSVDVGTGGYNEQFF. The full variable domain, with the rest looked up from reference TRBV9 and TRBJ2-1, is DSGVTQTPKHLITATGQRVTLRCSPRSGDLSVYWYQQSLDQGLQFLIQYYNGEERAKGNILERFSAQQFPDLHSELNLSSLELGDSALYFCASSVDVGTGGYNEQFFGPGTRLTVL.

A single count supports this clone. The V call is TRBV15, the J call TRBJ2-7; D is possibly TRBD2 (6 bases). The CDR3 contains 15 residues. V lost 0 bases and J 0 bases, leaving 9 bases between the germline ends. Germline assignment: CDR1 LNHNV and CDR2 YYDKDF (reference sequence). As DNA, the CDR3 is TGTGCCACCAGCAGAGATCGGGGGAGCTCCTACGAGCAGTACTTC. Residues: CATSRDRGSSYEQYF.

The gene calls are TRBV4-1 and TRBJ1-4, with 9 positions matching TRBD1. The CDR3 contains 15 residues. Per germline, CDR1 MGHRA and CDR2 YSYEKL. The V and J ends lost 3 bases and 5 bases, in that order; junction bases with no gene match: 4. Here the CDR3 DNA reads TGCGCCAGCAGCCATGGGACAGGGATGAATGAAAAACTGTTTTTT. Protein: CASSHGTGMNEKLFF.